The source of this T cell receptor (beta chain) is a study of T cells expressing NK-cell markers. Whole-study results and caveats: The same clonotypes also predominated in the CD3+CD56-NKG2C+ fraction of several donors.

In regard to this clonotype: Antigen: not known.

TCRdb reanalyzed the 5' RACE reads, giving one entry per CDR3 protein sequence and no DNA. Reported are under 600,000 distinct CDR3 sequences; the ten largest clones contain about 1.5%. The clonotype originates from a woman between 45 and 60 years old in good health. Source material: blood T cells: a sorted CD56 or NKG2C T cell subset, CD4+ or CD8+ T cells, or bulk PBMC T cells (not recorded which).

CDR3 in amino acids: CASSLAGVLRETQYF. The chain carries TRBV12-3 or TRBV12-4 and TRBJ2-5. There are 15 residues in the CDR3.